This entry describes one TCR beta chain. Its antigen is undetermined. This CDR3 has 18 residues. Germline values: CDR1 SGHRS, CDR2 YFSETQ. Researchers ran the PCR with 60 Vbeta and 13 Jbeta primers. The table came from immunoSEQ multiplex PCR; TCRdb's copy has only in-frame clones and leaves some out. The sample comprises 150,000 to 200,000 clones, just under 80% of which are singletons, and around a tenth rests with the top ten. This record belongs to a study of cytomegalovirus exposure and HLA in healthy donors. Study overall: Genotyping showed around 81% of roughly 400 donors falling in the Caucasian-associated ancestry cluster.

Points from the study as a whole: Differences between HLA loci emerged in a later analysis of TCR association rates, with DRB1 most and HLA-C fewest. Relative to equally common others, HLA-associated TCR beta chains showed greater clonal expansion in a later analysis. Altogether, 150 to 200 TCR beta chains were recorded as cytomegalovirus-associated.

The sequence was collected from a man aged 18-30 years in good health and CMV-seropositive. The J gene is TRBJ2-5, the V gene TRBV5-1; TRBD1 agrees at 12 bases. The closer fit of TRBJ2-7 to the DNA end suggests the J call may be wrong. The sequenced sample was PBMCs. The CDR3 DNA sequence: TGCGCCAGCAGCTGGTGGGGGACAGGGGGCCTCAGCTCCTACGAGCAGTACTTC. Encoded protein: CASSWWGTGGLSSYEQYF.